This T cell receptor beta chain was recorded in a study of CD4 T cells in relation to SARS-CoV-2 and coronaviruses. The unexposed donors gave CD4+ T cells in 2011-2018, prior to COVID-19. CD4+ T cells were isolated from the cells after about nine days of culture. Turning to this clone: Its target is unknown.

Here immunoSEQ multiplex PCR was the method, and the copy in TCRdb shows in-frame clones only, minus some. This table holds about 22,000 clones, around three quarters found once. The receptor's source is a human donor in good health. Sequencing was performed on CD4+ T cells from PBMCs, cultured in vitro.

CDR3 region: CASSLRAQSSYEQYF. The CDR3, as DNA: TGTGCCAGCAGCTTAAGAGCCCAGAGCTCCTACGAGCAGTACTTC. V and J are TRBV7-9 and TRBJ2-7; D gene ambiguous. The CDR3 covers 15 residues. The germline gives CDR1 SEHNR, CDR2 FQNEAQ (reference sequence). Trimming left V 2 bases short and J 0 bases short, with 11 bases between.